This T cell receptor beta chain was recorded in a study of blood T cell repertoires in COVID-19. As for the study in general: Specimens from acute and convalescent COVID-19 originated in the United States, Italy and Spain. PBMCs, B-cell-depleted T cells, or T cells were the source of the cDNA or gDNA that made up the material.

Some clones are missing from TCRdb's copy, which holds only in-frame ones; the method was immunoSEQ multiplex PCR. The data hold some 130,000 clones, with roughly 89% observed a single time. V lost 4 bases to trimming and J lost 3 bases; unmatched junction nucleotides: 4. The germline V gene has CDR1 SGHRS and CDR2 YFSETQ. The CDR3 totals 14 residues. A Seattle source enrolled patients during active infection and followed them longitudinally. The source of this sequence is a man aged 60 to 75 with COVID-19, enrolled during active disease. The J gene is TRBJ1-5, the V gene TRBV5-1; 7 bases are a match to TRBD1. Sequencing was done on a sample of peripheral blood. For the CDR3, the DNA is TGCGCCAGCAGCCTCGGGACAGTCAATCAGCCCCAGCATTTT. Translation gives CASSLGTVNQPQHF.